Listed below are T cell receptor beta chains from one sample, sequenced in a study of T cells after yellow fever vaccination. TCRdb fed the 5' RACE reads into MiXCR, producing one record per CDR3 protein. The sample includes 550,000 or so distinct CDR3 sequences, 15% to 20% of them seen just once. The sample here was PBMCs, taken 15 days after the yellow fever booster vaccination. Source of these receptors: a young man who received the YFV17D yellow fever vaccine. The CDR3 runs from the conserved cysteine through the conserved F or W. Fields, in order: V gene, clone size, J gene, D gene, CDR3 length, CDR3 protein, CDR3 DNA. A D gene is named only where the DNA matches it firmly. A row's size may be missing; if present it is once, few, many or a size class.

>TRBV20-1|.|TRBJ2-7|TRBD1|13
CSADGTETYEQYF
TGCAGTGCGGACGGGACAGAAACCTACGAGCAGTACTTC
>TRBV6-5|few|TRBJ2-7|TRBD1|15
CASSFNRDRFYEQYF
TGTGCCAGCAGTTTTAACCGGGACAGGTTCTACGAGCAGTACTTC
>TRBV7-2|few|TRBJ1-4|TRBD1|15
CASSLGTGANEKLFF
TGTGCCAGCAGCTTAGGGACAGGAGCTAATGAAAAACTGTTTTTT
>TRBV4-3|few|TRBJ2-4|.|16
CASSQDLGAAKNIQYF
TGCGCCAGCAGCCAAGATCTGGGAGCTGCCAAAAACATTCAGTACTTC
>TRBV3-1|many|TRBJ2-5|.|12
CASSQPLGTQYF
TGTGCCAGCAGCCAGCCTCTAGGGACCCAGTACTTC
>TRBV12-3/TRBV12-4|.|TRBJ2-7|.|11
CASTLAAEQYF
TGTGCCAGCACCCTGGCGGCCGAGCAGTACTTC
>TRBV10-3|many|TRBJ2-2|.|15
CAISESGHNTGELFF
TGTGCCATCAGTGAGTCGGGGCATAACACCGGGGAGCTGTTTTTT
>TRBV5-1|.|TRBJ2-7|.|14
CASSLGRVLSEQYF
TGCGCCAGCAGCTTGGGCAGGGTTTTAAGCGAGCAGTACTTC
>TRBV7-2|few|TRBJ2-7|TRBD2|15
CASSLALAGHYEQYF
TGTGCCAGCAGCTTAGCTTTAGCGGGCCACTACGAGCAGTACTTC
>TRBV6-6|.|TRBJ1-4|.|13
CAGGGGATEKLFF
TGTGCCGGTGGCGGGGGGGCGACCGAAAAACTGTTTTTT
>TRBV7-9|.|TRBJ2-3|.|16
CASSGKIADYTDTQYF
TGTGCCAGCAGCGGAAAAATAGCGGATTACACAGATACGCAGTATTTT
>TRBV11-2|.|TRBJ2-3|TRBD2|18
CASSLGWGLLAGADTQYF
TGTGCCAGCAGCTTAGGTTGGGGGCTCCTAGCGGGAGCGGATACGCAGTATTTT
>TRBV6-5|.|TRBJ2-6|.|17
CASSFRTGGSGANVLTF
TGTGCCAGCAGTTTCAGGACAGGAGGGTCTGGGGCCAACGTCCTGACTTTC
>TRBV6-5|few|TRBJ2-7|.|15
CASSYSILASYEQYF
TGTGCCAGCAGTTACTCGATACTAGCCTCCTACGAGCAGTACTTC
>TRBV20-1|few|TRBJ2-1|.|16
CSARDGYSSGYNEQFF
TGCAGTGCTAGAGATGGTTACTCCTCAGGATACAATGAGCAGTTCTTC
>TRBV11-2|.|TRBJ2-7|TRBD2|16
CASSFEGAGVGYEQYF
TGTGCCAGCAGCTTCGAGGGAGCGGGAGTAGGCTACGAGCAGTACTTC
>TRBV3-1|.|TRBJ2-1|TRBD2|16
CASGSLAGIAYNEQFF
TGTGCCAGCGGATCCTTAGCGGGAATTGCCTACAATGAGCAGTTCTTC
>TRBV6-5|few|TRBJ2-1|.|12
CAARTYYNEQFF
TGTGCCGCCAGGACCTACTACAATGAGCAGTTCTTC
>TRBV18|few|TRBJ2-1|.|15
CASSPMSGPYNEQFF
TGTGCCAGCTCACCAATGAGCGGTCCCTACAATGAGCAGTTCTTC
>TRBV9|few|TRBJ2-1|.|14
CASSVNPKPNEQFF
TGTGCCAGCAGCGTTAATCCGAAGCCAAATGAGCAGTTCTTC
>TRBV15|few|TRBJ2-3|TRBD2|16
CATSRDAGVGTDTQYF
TGTGCCACCAGCAGAGATGCGGGAGTGGGCACAGATACGCAGTATTTT
>TRBV27|many|TRBJ2-7|.|14
CASSLVRFPYEQYF
TGTGCCAGCAGTTTAGTCAGGTTTCCCTACGAGCAGTACTTC
>TRBV12-3/TRBV12-4|few|TRBJ1-2|.|13
CASSFRSNYGYTF
TGTGCCAGCAGTTTTAGGAGTAACTATGGCTACACCTTC
>TRBV2|few|TRBJ2-7|TRBD1|15
CASSDLGQGVYEQYF
TGTGCCAGCAGTGACCTAGGACAGGGGGTCTACGAGCAGTACTTC
>TRBV5-6|many|TRBJ2-2|.|15
CASSFNYLNTGELFF
TGTGCCAGCAGCTTTAACTATTTAAACACCGGGGAGCTGTTTTTT
>TRBV11-2|.|TRBJ2-3|TRBD2|18
CASSSKRRLAGSTDTQYF
TGTGCCAGCAGCTCGAAAAGAAGACTAGCGGGTAGCACAGATACGCAGTATTTT
>TRBV7-2|few|TRBJ2-5|.|15
CASSLALGSAETQYF
TGTGCCAGCAGCTTAGCGCTAGGGTCGGCGGAGACCCAGTACTTC
>TRBV7-3|.|TRBJ2-3|TRBD1|14
CASSWDRPTDTQYF
TGTGCCAGCAGCTGGGACAGGCCCACAGATACGCAGTATTTT
>TRBV30|.|TRBJ2-5|TRBD2|14
CAWSPPGGQETQYF
TGTGCCTGGAGTCCACCGGGGGGACAAGAGACCCAGTACTTC
>TRBV2|.|TRBJ1-4|.|15
CASRTLDRGREKLFF
TGTGCCAGCAGGACTCTCGATAGGGGGAGAGAAAAACTGTTTTTT
>TRBV11-2|.|TRBJ2-1|TRBD2|18
CASSSPLDGRMSYNEQFF
TGTGCCAGCAGCTCCCCCCTGGACGGGAGGATGTCCTACAATGAGCAGTTCTTC
>TRBV30|.|TRBJ2-3|.|13
CAWSQGSKDTQYF
TGTGCCTGGAGTCAGGGAAGCAAAGATACGCAGTATTTT
>TRBV25-1|few|TRBJ1-5|TRBD1|16
CARPGQGDSGNQPQHF
TGTGCCAGGCCGGGACAGGGGGATTCGGGCAATCAGCCCCAGCATTTT
>TRBV7-9|few|TRBJ2-7|.|15
CASSLSLRTFDEQYF
TGTGCCAGCAGCTTAAGTTTGAGGACTTTCGACGAGCAGTACTTC
>TRBV7-9|.|TRBJ2-7|TRBD2|16
CASSPWARTSSYEQYF
TGTGCCAGCAGCCCGTGGGCGCGGACTAGCTCCTACGAGCAGTACTTC
>TRBV24-1|few|TRBJ2-5|.|15
CATSDGLGGKRTQYF
TGTGCCACCAGTGATGGGCTTGGAGGGAAGAGGACCCAGTACTTC
>TRBV10-2|.|TRBJ2-1|.|12
CASSEFGDEQFF
TGCGCCAGCAGTGAGTTCGGGGATGAGCAGTTCTTC
>TRBV4-2|.|TRBJ1-1|.|14
CASSQDLRDRAAFF
TGTGCCAGCAGCCAAGATCTACGGGACCGAGCTGCTTTCTTT
>TRBV27|few|TRBJ2-1|TRBD1|14
CASSLSHRGNEQFF
TGTGCCAGCAGTTTATCACACAGGGGGAATGAGCAGTTCTTC
>TRBV4-3|many|TRBJ2-3|.|14
CASSQGGSTDTQYF
TGTGCCAGCAGCCAAGGGGGAAGCACAGATACGCAGTATTTT
>TRBV6-1|few|TRBJ2-3|TRBD2|16
CASRQLALTGTDTQYF
TGTGCCAGCAGACAACTAGCGTTAACAGGCACAGATACGCAGTATTTT
>TRBV5-1|few|TRBJ2-1|.|15
CASSSTGNFPPEQFF
TGCGCCAGCAGCTCGACAGGAAATTTCCCCCCTGAGCAGTTCTTC
>TRBV7-2|few|TRBJ1-5|.|14
CATSWRGGNQPQHF
TGTGCCACCTCTTGGAGGGGAGGGAATCAGCCCCAGCATTTT